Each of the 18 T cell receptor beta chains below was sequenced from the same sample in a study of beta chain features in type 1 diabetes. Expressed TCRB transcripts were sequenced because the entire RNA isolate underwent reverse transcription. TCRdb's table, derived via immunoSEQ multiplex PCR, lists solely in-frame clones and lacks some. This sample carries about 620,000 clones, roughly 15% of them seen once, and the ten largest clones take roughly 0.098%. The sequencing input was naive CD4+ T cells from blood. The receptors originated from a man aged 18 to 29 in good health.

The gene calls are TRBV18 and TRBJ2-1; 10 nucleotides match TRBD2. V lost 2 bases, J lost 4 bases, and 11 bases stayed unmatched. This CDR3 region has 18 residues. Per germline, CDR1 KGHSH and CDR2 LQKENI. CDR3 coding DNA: TGTGCCAGCTCACCAGCAACTAGCGGGGCGGTAGCTTACAATGAGCAGTTCTTC. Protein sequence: CASSPATSGAVAYNEQFF.

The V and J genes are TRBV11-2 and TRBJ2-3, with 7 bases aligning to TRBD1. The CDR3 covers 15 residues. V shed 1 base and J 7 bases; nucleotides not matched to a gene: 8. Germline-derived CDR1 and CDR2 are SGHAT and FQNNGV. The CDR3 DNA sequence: TGTGCCAGCAGCTTAGTCTCCAGGGGGTCAAATACGCAGTATTTT. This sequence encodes CASSLVSRGSNTQYF. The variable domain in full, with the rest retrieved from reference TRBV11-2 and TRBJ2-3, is EAGVAQSPRYKIIEKRQSVAFWCNPISGHATLYWYQQILGQGPKLLIQFQNNGVVDDSQLPKDRFSAERLKGVDSTLKIQPAKLEDSAVYLCASSLVSRGSNTQYFGPGTRLTVL.

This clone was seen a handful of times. The CDR3: CASSSPPGTGVDEQYF. The DNA of the CDR3 is TGTGCCAGCAGCTCCCCACCGGGGACAGGAGTGGACGAGCAGTACTTC. The V and J genes are TRBV7-9 and TRBJ2-7; the match to TRBD1 covers 8 bases. With V trimmed by 4 bases and J by 5 bases, 13 bases remained unmatched. Germline CDR1 SEHNR, CDR2 FQNEAQ (reference sequence). This CDR3 has 16 amino acids.

The CDR3 here is CASSLMSGRNGELFF. CDR3 sequence (DNA): TGCGCCAGCAGCTTGATGTCAGGTCGTAACGGGGAGCTGTTTTTT. The chain carries TRBV5-1 and TRBJ2-2; D unresolved. V lost 1 base and J 7 bases, leaving 14 bases between the germline ends. The CDR3 runs to 15 residues. Germline-derived CDR1 and CDR2 are SGHRS and YFSETQ.

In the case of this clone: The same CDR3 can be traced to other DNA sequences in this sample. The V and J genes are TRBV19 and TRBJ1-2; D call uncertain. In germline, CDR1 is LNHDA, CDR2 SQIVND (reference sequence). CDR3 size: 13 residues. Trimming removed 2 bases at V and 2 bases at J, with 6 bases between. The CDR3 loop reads CASSIRENYGYTF. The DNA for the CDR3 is TGTGCCAGTAGTATAAGGGAGAACTATGGCTACACCTTC.

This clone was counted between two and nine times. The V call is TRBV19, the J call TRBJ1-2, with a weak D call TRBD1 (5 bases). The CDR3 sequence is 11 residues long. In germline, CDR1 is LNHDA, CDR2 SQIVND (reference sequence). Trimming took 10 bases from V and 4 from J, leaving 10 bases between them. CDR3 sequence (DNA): TGTGCCATCCAAGGGGTCTATGGCTACACCTTC. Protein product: CAIQGVYGYTF.

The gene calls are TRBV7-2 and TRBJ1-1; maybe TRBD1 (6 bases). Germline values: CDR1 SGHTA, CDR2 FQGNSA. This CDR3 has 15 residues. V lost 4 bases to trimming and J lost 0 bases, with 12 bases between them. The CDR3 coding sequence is TGTGCCAGCAGCTCCGGACAGTTCATGAACACTGAAGCTTTCTTT. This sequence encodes CASSSGQFMNTEAFF.

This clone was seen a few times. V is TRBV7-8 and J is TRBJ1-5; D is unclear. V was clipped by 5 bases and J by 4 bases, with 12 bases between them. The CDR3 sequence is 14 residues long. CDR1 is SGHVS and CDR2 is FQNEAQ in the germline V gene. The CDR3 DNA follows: TGTGCCAGCAGCACGTGGACGGGTAATCAGCCCCAGCATTTT. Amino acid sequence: CASSTWTGNQPQHF. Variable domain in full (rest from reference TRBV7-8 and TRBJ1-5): GAGVSQSPRYKVAKRGQDVALRCDPISGHVSLFWYQQALGQGPEFLTYFQNEAQLDKSGLPSDRFFAERPEGSVSTLKIQRTQQEDSAVYLCASSTWTGNQPQHFGDGTRLSIL.

The CDR3 loop is CASRPGGASGNTGELFF. The CDR3 DNA reads TGTGCCAGCAGGCCGGGCGGGGCTAGCGGGAACACCGGGGAGCTGTTTTTT. The chain links TRBV9 to TRBJ2-2; 7 positions agree with TRBD2. CDR3 size: 17 residues. Germline V gives CDR1 SGDLS, CDR2 YYNGEE. With V trimmed by 5 bases and J by 1 base, 11 bases remained unmatched.

CDR3 protein: CASSLTPDGGYTF. In DNA form, the CDR3 reads TGTGCCAGCAGCTTAACTCCCGACGGAGGCTACACCTTC. V usage is TRBV7-3 and J usage is TRBJ1-2; D is unclear. There are 13 residues in the CDR3. Germline CDR1 reads SGHTA; CDR2 reads FQGTGA. Trimming removed 0 bases at V and 8 bases at J, with 10 bases between.

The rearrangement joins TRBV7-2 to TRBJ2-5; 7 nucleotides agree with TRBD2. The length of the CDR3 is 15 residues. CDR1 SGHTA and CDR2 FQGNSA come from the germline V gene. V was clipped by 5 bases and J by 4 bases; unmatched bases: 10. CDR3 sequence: CASSPGGPPGETQYF. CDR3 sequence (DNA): TGTGCCAGCAGCCCGGGAGGCCCTCCAGGAGAGACCCAGTACTTC.

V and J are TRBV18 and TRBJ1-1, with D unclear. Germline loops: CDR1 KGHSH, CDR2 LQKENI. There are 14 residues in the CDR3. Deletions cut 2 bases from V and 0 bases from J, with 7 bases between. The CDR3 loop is CASSPKVVNTEAFF. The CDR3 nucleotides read TGTGCCAGCTCACCAAAGGTAGTGAACACTGAAGCTTTCTTT.

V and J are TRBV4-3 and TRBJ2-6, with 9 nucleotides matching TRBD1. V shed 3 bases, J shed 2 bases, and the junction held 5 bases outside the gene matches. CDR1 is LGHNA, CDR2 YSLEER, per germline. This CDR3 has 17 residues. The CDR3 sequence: CASSQGQGEAGANVLTF. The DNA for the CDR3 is TGCGCCAGCAGCCAGGGACAGGGAGAAGCTGGGGCCAACGTCCTGACTTTC.

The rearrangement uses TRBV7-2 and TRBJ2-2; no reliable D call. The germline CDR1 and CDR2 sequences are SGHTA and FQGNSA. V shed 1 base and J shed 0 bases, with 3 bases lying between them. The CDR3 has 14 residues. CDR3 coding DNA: TGTGCCAGCAGCTTAGGATCGAACACCGGGGAGCTGTTTTTT. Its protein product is CASSLGSNTGELFF. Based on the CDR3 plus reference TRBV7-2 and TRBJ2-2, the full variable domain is GAGVSQSPSNKVTEKGKDVELRCDPISGHTALYWYRQSLGQGLEFLIYFQGNSAPDKSGLPSDRFSAERTGGSVSTLTIQRTQQEDSAVYLCASSLGSNTGELFFGEGSRLTVL.

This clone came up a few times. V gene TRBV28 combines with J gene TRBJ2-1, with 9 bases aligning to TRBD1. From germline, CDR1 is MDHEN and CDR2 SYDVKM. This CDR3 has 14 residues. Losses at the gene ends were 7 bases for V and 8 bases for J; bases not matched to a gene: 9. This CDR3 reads CASTQLDRGDEQFF. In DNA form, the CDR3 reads TGTGCCAGCACCCAACTCGACAGGGGGGATGAGCAGTTCTTC. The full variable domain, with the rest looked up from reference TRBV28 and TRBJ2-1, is DVKVTQSSRYLVKRTGEKVFLECVQDMDHENMFWYRQDPGLGLRLIYFSYDVKMKEKGDIPEGYSVSREKKERFSLILESASTNQTSMYLCASTQLDRGDEQFFGPGTRLTVL.

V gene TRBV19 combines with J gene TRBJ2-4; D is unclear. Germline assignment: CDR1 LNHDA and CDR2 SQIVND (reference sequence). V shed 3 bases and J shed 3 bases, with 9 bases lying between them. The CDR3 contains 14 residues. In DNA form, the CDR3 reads TGTGCCAGTAGTATCGTGTCGATCAAAAACATTCAGTACTTC. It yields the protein CASSIVSIKNIQYF.

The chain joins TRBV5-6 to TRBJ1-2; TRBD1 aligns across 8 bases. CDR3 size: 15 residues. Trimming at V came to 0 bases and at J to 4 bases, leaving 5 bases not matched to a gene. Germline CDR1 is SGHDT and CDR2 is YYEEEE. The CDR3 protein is CASSLVDRDFYGYTF. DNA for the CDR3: TGTGCCAGCAGCTTGGTGGACAGGGACTTCTATGGCTACACCTTC.

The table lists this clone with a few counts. CDR3 in amino acids: CASSPPWQGSGEQFF. CDR3 sequence (DNA): TGTGCCAGCTCACCCCCGTGGCAGGGGTCAGGTGAGCAGTTCTTC. The chain combines TRBV18 with TRBJ2-1; possibly TRBD1 for D (6 bases). The CDR3 sequence is 15 residues long. In germline, CDR1 is KGHSH, CDR2 LQKENI. The V end lost 3 bases, the J end lost 9 bases, and 18 bases lay between the germline ends. Filled out from reference TRBV18 and TRBJ2-1, the complete variable domain reads NAGVMQNPRHLVRRRGQEARLRCSPMKGHSHVYWYRQLPEEGLKFMVYLQKENIIDESGMPKERFSAEFPKEGPSILRIQQVVRGDSAAYFCASSPPWQGSGEQFFGPGTRLTVL.